This T cell receptor (beta chain) is from a study of monozygotic twins with inflammatory bowel disease. Germline loops: CDR1 LGHDT, CDR2 YNNKEL (reference sequence). The CDR3 has 14 amino acids. TCRdb re-called the 5' RACE reads; one entry per CDR3 protein, DNA not given. This repertoire includes about 210,000 distinct CDR3 sequences. V usage is TRBV3-1 and J usage is TRBJ2-7; TCRdb picks TRBD1, but there is no DNA to check that call. Sequencing was done on a sample of blood. The TCR originated in a human donor with ulcerative colitis or Crohn's disease, or a healthy co-twin of an affected twin (not recorded which). The CDR3: CASSQDPEGAEQYF.